Listed below are T cell receptor beta chains from one sample, sequenced in a study of T cells after yellow fever vaccination. Each CDR3 protein gets one entry after TCRdb re-called the 5' RACE reads with MiXCR. The sample has a few hundred thousand distinct CDR3 sequences, 4.1% seen once. This sample comprised PBMCs, obtained 5 days after the yellow fever booster vaccination. The source is a man aged 18 to 30 who received the YFV17D yellow fever vaccine. Both conserved end residues are part of each CDR3. The order of the fields is D gene, J gene, clone size, V gene, CDR3 protein, CDR3 DNA. D genes are given only for firm matches. Clone size, where shown, is once, few, many, or a class for clones that have expanded.

>.|TRBJ1-3|few|TRBV12-3/TRBV12-4
CASSLAQPGNTIYF
TGTGCCAGCAGTTTAGCCCAGCCTGGAAACACCATATATTTT
>TRBD1|TRBJ1-6|few|TRBV5-1
CASSVGTGSSPLHF
TGCGCCAGCAGCGTGGGGACAGGGAGTTCACCCCTCCACTTT
>.|TRBJ1-1|few|TRBV6-6
CASSYSSVPRDTEAFF
TGTGCCAGCAGTTACTCCTCTGTCCCGAGGGACACTGAAGCTTTCTTT
>TRBD1|TRBJ1-6|few|TRBV12-3/TRBV12-4
CASSSTGAAGSPLHF
TGTGCCAGCAGTTCGACAGGGGCCGCCGGTTCACCCCTCCACTTT
>TRBD1|TRBJ1-4|.|TRBV2
CASTNRDRSFNEKLFF
TGTGCCAGCACCAACCGGGACAGGTCCTTTAATGAAAAACTGTTTTTT
>.|TRBJ1-2|few|TRBV7-3
CASSYDGGTGGYGYTF
TGTGCCAGCAGCTACGACGGGGGCACAGGAGGGTATGGCTACACCTTC
>.|TRBJ1-5|.|TRBV5-1
CASSWGTGSNQPQHF
TGCGCCAGCAGCTGGGGAACAGGTAGCAATCAGCCCCAGCATTTT
>TRBD2|TRBJ2-1|.|TRBV2
CASNRLAGGNEQFF
TGTGCCAGCAACCGACTAGCGGGGGGGAATGAGCAGTTCTTC
>.|TRBJ2-1|many|TRBV4-1
CASSRGDLNYNEQFF
TGCGCCAGCAGCCGAGGGGACCTAAACTACAATGAGCAGTTCTTC
>.|TRBJ1-5|.|TRBV4-1
CASSQEEVDQPQHF
TGCGCCAGCAGCCAAGAGGAGGTGGATCAGCCCCAGCATTTT
>.|TRBJ2-2|many|TRBV4-3
CASSMPATGELFF
TGCGCCAGCAGTATGCCGGCCACCGGGGAGCTGTTTTTT
>TRBD1|TRBJ2-2|many|TRBV5-1
CASSSRGQDTGELFF
TGCGCCAGCAGTTCCAGGGGGCAAGACACCGGGGAGCTGTTTTTT
>.|TRBJ2-1|.|TRBV12-3/TRBV12-4
CASGGLVNEQFF
TGTGCCAGCGGTGGACTCGTCAATGAGCAGTTCTTC
>.|TRBJ2-1|many|TRBV6-5
CASSLLDKAEQFF
TGTGCCAGCAGCTTACTCGATAAGGCTGAGCAGTTCTTC
>TRBD2|TRBJ2-3|many|TRBV5-1
CASKRLAGESTDTQYF
TGCGCCAGCAAACGACTAGCGGGGGAAAGCACAGATACGCAGTATTTT
>.|TRBJ1-2|few|TRBV20-1
CSARAPGPYGYTF
TGCAGTGCTAGAGCCCCCGGCCCCTATGGCTACACCTTC
>.|TRBJ1-6|few|TRBV5-1
CASSGGPENNSPLHF
TGCGCCAGCAGCGGAGGGCCCGAGAATAATTCACCCCTCCACTTT
>.|TRBJ2-3|many|TRBV9
CASSVAPADTQYF
TGTGCCAGCAGCGTAGCGCCCGCAGATACGCAGTATTTT